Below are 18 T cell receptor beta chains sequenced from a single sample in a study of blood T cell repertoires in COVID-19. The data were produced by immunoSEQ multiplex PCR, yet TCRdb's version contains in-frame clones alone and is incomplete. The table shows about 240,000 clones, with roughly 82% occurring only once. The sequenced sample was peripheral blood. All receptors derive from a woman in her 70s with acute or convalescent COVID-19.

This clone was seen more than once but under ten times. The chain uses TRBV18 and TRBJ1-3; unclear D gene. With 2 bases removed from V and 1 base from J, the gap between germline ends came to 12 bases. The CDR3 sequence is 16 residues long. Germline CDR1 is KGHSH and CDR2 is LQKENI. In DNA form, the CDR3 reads TGTGCCAGCTCACCATACCGGGATTGGTCTGGAAACACCATATATTTT. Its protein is CASSPYRDWSGNTIYF.

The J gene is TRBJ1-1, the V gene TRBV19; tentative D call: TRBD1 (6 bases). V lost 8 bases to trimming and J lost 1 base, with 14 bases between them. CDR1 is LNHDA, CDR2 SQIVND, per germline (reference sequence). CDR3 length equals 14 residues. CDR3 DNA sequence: TGTGCCAGTTTACAACAGGGCACGAACACTGAAGCTTTCTTT. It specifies CASLQQGTNTEAFF.

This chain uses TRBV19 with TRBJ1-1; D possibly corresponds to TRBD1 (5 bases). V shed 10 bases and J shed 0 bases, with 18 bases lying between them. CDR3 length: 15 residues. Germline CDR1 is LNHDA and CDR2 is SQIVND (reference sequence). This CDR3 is CATENRGDLNTEAFF. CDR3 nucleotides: TGTGCCACCGAGAACCGGGGGGACCTGAACACTGAAGCTTTCTTT.

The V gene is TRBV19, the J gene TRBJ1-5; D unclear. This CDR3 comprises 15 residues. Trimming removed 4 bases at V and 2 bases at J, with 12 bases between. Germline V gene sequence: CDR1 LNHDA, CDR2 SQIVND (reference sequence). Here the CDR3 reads CASSTPSSGNQPQHF. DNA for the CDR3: TGTGCCAGTAGTACCCCTTCTTCTGGCAATCAGCCCCAGCATTTT.

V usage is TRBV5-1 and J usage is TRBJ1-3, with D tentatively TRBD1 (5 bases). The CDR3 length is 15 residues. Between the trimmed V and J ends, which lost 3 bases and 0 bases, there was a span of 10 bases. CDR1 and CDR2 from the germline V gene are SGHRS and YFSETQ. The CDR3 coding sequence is TGCGCCAGCAGCTCACAGGATACCTCTGGAAACACCATATATTTT. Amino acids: CASSSQDTSGNTIYF. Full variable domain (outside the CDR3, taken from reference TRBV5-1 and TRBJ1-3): KAGVTQTPRYLIKTRGQQVTLSCSPISGHRSVSWYQQTPGQGLQFLFEYFSETQRNKGNFPGRFSGRQFSNSRSEMNVSTLELGDSALYLCASSSQDTSGNTIYFGEGSWLTVV.

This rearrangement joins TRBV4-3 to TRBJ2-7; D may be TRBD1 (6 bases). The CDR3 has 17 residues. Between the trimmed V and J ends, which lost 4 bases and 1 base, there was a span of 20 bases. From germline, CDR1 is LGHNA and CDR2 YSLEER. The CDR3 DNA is TGCGCCAGCAGCCTAAGAATTACTGGGGGCGCATCCTACGAGCAGTACTTC. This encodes CASSLRITGGASYEQYF.

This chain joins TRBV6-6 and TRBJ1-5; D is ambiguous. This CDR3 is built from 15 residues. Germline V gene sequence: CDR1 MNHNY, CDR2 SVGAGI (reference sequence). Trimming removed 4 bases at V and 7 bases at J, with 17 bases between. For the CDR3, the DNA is TGTGCCAGCAGTTCAAGAGTTCTAGACGGCCAGCCCCAGCATTTT. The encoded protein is CASSSRVLDGQPQHF.

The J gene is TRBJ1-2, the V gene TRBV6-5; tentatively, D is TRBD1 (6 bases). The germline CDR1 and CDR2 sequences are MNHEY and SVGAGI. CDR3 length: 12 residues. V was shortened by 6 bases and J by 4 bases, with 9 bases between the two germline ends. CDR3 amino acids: CASRDRSYGYTF. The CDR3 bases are TGTGCCAGCAGAGACAGGAGCTATGGCTACACCTTC.

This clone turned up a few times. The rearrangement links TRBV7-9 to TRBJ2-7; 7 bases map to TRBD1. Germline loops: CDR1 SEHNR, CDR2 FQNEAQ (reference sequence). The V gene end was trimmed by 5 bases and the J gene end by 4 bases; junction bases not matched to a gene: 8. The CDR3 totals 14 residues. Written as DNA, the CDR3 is TGTGCCAGCAGCAGCAGACAGGGTCAGTACGAGCAGTACTTC. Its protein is CASSSRQGQYEQYF.

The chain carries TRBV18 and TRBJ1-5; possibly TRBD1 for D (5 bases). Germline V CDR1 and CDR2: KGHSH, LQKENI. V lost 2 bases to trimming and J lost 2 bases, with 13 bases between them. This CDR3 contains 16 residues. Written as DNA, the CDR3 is TGTGCCAGCTCACCATCCGGCGGGGGACGCAATCAGCCCCAGCATTTT. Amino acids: CASSPSGGGRNQPQHF.

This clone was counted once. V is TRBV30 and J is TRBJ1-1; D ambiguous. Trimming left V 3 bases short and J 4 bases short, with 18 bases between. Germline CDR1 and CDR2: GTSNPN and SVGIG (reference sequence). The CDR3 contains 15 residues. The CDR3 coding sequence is TGTGCCTGGAGCCTAGGAGGCAGAACTGCCACTGAAGCTTTCTTT. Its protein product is CAWSLGGRTATEAFF.

The CDR3 is CASSLPGTGDEKLFF. CDR3 DNA sequence: TGTGCCAGCAGCTTGCCCGGGACAGGGGATGAAAAACTGTTTTTT. The V call is TRBV5-8, the J call TRBJ1-4; 10 bases line up with TRBD1. Germline V gene lookup returns CDR1 SGHTS and CDR2 YDEGEE. CDR3 length equals 15 residues. The V gene end was trimmed by 1 base and the J gene end by 6 bases; junction bases not matched to a gene: 3.

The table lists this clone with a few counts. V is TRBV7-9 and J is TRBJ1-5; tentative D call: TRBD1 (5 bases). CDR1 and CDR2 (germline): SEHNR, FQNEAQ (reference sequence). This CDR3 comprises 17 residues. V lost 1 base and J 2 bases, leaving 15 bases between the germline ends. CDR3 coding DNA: TGTGCCAGCAGCTTAGGGTCCTGGGGGGTACGCAATCAGCCCCAGCATTTT. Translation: CASSLGSWGVRNQPQHF.

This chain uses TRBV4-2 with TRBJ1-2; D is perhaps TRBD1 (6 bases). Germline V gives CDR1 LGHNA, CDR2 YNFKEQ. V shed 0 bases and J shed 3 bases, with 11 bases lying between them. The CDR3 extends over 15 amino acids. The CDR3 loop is CASSQDPGADYGYTF. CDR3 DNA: TGTGCCAGCAGCCAAGATCCAGGGGCCGACTATGGCTACACCTTC.

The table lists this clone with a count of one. In DNA, the CDR3 is TGTGCCTGGAGTGACCTCGGGGGAGAGACCCAGTACTTC. Its protein product is CAWSDLGGETQYF. This chain joins TRBV30 and TRBJ2-5; TRBD2 might be the D (6 bases). From germline, CDR1 is GTSNPN and CDR2 SVGIG (reference sequence). Trimming shortened V by 1 base and J by 4 bases, and 10 bases separated the two germline ends. The CDR3 runs to 13 residues.

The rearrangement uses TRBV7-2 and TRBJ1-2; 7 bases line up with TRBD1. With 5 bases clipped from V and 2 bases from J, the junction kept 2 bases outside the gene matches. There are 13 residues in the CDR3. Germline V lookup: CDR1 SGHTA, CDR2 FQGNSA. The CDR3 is CASSRQGNYGYTF. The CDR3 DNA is TGTGCCAGCAGCCGACAGGGAAACTATGGCTACACCTTC.

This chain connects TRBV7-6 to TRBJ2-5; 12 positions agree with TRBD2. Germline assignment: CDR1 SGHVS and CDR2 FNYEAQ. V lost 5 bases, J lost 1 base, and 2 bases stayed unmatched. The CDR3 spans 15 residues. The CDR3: CASSRTSGAQETQYF. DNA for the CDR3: TGTGCCAGCAGCCGGACTAGCGGGGCCCAAGAGACCCAGTACTTC.

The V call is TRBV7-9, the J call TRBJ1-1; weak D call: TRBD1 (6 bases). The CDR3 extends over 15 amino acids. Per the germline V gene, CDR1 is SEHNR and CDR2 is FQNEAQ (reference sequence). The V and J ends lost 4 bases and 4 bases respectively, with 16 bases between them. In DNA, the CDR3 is TGTGCCAGCAGCTCGACAGACAAACAGGGCACTGAAGCTTTCTTT. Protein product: CASSSTDKQGTEAFF.